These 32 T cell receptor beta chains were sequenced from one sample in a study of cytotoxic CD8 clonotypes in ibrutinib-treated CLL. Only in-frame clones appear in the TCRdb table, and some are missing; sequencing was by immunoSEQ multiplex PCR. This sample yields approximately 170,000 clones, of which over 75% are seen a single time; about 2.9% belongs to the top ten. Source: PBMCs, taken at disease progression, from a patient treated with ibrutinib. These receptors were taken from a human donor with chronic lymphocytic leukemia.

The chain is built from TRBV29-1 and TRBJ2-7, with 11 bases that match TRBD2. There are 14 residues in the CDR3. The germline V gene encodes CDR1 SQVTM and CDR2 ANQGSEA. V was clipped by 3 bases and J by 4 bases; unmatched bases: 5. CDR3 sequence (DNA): TGCAGCGTTGACACTAGCGGGAGCCCGTACGAGCAGTACTTC. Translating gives CSVDTSGSPYEQYF.

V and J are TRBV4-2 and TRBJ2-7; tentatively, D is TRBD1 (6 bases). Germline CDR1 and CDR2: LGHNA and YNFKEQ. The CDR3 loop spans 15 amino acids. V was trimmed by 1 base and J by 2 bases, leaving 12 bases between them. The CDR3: CASSQAPPGAYEQYF. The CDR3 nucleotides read TGTGCCAGCAGCCAAGCCCCCCCAGGGGCCTACGAGCAGTACTTC.

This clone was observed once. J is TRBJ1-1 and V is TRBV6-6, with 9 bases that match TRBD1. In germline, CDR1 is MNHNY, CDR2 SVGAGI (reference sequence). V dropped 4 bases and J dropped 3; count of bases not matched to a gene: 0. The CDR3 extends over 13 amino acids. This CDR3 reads CASSWDRDTEAFF. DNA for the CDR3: TGTGCCAGCAGTTGGGACAGGGACACTGAAGCTTTCTTT.

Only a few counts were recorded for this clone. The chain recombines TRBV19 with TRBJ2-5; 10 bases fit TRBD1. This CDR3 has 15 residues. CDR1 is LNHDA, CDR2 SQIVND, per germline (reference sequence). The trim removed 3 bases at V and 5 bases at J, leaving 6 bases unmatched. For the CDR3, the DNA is TGTGCCAGTAGTATTTCGACAGGGGGCTTCGAGACCCAGTACTTC. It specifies CASSISTGGFETQYF.

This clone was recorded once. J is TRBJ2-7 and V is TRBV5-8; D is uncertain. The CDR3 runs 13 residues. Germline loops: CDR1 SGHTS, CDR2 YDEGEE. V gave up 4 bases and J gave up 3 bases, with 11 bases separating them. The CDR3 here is CASSRYQIYEQYF. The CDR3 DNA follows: TGTGCCAGCAGCCGTTATCAGATCTACGAGCAGTACTTC.

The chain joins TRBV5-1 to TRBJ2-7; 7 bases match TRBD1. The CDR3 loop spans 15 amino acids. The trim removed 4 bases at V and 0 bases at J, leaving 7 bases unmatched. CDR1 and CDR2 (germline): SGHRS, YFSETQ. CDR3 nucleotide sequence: TGCGCCAGCAGCCAAGGACAGGTCGGCTCCTACGAGCAGTACTTC. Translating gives CASSQGQVGSYEQYF.

CDR3 protein: CAWLGQSPYEQYF. In DNA, the CDR3 is TGTGCCTGGTTGGGCCAGAGCCCCTACGAGCAGTACTTC. The rearrangement uses TRBV30 and TRBJ2-7, with D unclear. The ends were cut back, 5 bases at V and 2 bases at J, with 13 bases in the middle. This CDR3 has 13 residues. The germline V gene has CDR1 GTSNPN and CDR2 SVGIG (reference sequence).

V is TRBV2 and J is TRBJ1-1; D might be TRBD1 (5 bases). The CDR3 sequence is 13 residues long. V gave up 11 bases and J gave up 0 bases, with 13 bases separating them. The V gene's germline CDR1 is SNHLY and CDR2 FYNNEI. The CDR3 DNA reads TGTGCCGGTCAAGGGGAAATGAACACTGAAGCTTTCTTT. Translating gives CAGQGEMNTEAFF.

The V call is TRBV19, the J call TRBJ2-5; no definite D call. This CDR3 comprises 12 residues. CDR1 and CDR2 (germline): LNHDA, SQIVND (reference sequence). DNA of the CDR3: TGTGCTCAATCGGGCAGAGAAGAGACCCAGTACTTC. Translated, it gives CAQSGREETQYF.

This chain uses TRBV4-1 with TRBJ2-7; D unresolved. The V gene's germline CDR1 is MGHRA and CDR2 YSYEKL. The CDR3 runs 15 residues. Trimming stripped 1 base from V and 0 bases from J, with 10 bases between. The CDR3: CASSQVRLTSYEQYF. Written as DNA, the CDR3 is TGCGCCAGCAGCCAAGTGCGTCTTACCTCCTACGAGCAGTACTTC.

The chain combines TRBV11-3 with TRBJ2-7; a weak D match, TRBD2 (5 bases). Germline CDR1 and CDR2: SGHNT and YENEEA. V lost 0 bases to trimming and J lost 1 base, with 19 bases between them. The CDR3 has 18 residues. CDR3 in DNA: TGTGCCAGCAGCTTAGATCGATTCCCCGGACGGGGATCCTACGAGCAGTACTTC. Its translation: CASSLDRFPGRGSYEQYF.

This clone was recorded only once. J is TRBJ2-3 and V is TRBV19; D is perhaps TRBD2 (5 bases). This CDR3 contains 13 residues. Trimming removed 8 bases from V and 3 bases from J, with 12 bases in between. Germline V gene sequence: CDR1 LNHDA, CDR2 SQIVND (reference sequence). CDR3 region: CASHEGRTDTQYF. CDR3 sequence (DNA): TGTGCCAGTCACGAGGGCAGGACAGATACGCAGTATTTT.

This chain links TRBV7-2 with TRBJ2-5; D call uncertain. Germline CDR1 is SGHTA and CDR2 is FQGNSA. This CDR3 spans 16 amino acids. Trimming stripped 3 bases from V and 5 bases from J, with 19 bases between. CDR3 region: CASSFPPASPVETQYF. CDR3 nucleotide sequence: TGTGCCAGCAGCTTCCCCCCCGCCAGCCCCGTCGAGACCCAGTACTTC.

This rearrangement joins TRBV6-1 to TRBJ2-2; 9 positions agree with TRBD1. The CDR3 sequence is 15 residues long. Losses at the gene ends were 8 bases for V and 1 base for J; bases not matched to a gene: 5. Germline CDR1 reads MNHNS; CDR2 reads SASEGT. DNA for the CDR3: TGTGCCAGCGCGTGGGGACAGGGGAACACCGGGGAGCTGTTTTTT. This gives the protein CASAWGQGNTGELFF.

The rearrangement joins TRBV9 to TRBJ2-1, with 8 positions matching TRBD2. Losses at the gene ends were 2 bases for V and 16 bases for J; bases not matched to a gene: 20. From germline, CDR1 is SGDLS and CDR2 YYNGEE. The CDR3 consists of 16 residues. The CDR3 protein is CASSVSGELAGLGQFF. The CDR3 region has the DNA TGTGCCAGCAGCGTTTCGGGGGAATTAGCGGGACTAGGTCAATTCTTC.

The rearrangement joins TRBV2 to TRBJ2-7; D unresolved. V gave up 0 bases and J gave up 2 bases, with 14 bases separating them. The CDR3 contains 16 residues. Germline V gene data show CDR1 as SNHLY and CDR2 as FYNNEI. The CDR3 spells CASSEAQGPLAYEQYF. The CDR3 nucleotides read TGTGCCAGCAGTGAAGCGCAAGGGCCATTAGCCTACGAGCAGTACTTC.

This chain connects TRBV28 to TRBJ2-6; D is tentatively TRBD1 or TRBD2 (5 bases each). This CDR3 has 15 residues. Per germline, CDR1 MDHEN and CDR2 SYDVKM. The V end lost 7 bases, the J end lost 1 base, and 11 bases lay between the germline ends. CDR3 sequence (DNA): TGTGCCAGCACAGGGAGTAGTTCTGGGGCCAACGTCCTGACTTTC. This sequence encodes CASTGSSSGANVLTF.

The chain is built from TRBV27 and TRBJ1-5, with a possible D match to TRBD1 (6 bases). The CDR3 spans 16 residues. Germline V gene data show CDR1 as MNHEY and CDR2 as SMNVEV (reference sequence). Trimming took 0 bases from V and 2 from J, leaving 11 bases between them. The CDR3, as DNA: TGTGCCAGCAGTTTATCTAAGGGGGGAGGCAATCAGCCCCAGCATTTT. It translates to CASSLSKGGGNQPQHF.

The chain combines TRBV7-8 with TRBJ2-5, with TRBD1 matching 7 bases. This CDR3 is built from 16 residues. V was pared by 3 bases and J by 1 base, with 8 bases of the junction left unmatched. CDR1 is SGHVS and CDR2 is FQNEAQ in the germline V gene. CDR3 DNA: TGTGCCAGCAGCTTCCACAGGGGTTTTAGCCAAGAGACCCAGTACTTC. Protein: CASSFHRGFSQETQYF.

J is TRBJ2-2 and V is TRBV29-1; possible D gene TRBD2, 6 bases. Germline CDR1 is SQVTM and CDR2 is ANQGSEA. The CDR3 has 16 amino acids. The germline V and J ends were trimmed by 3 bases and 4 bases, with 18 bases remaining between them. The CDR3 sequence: CSVEAPGGAVTGELFF. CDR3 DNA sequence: TGCAGCGTTGAGGCCCCCGGGGGAGCCGTCACCGGGGAGCTGTTTTTT.

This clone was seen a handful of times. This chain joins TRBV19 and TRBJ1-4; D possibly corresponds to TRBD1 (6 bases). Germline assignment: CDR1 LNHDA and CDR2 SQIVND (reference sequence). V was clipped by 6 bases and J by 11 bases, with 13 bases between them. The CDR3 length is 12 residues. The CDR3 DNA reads TGTGCCAGTAGCAACCTCGGGGGCAAACTGTTTTTT. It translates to CASSNLGGKLFF. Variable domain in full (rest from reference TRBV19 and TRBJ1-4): DGGITQSPKYLFRKEGQNVTLSCEQNLNHDAMYWYRQDPGQGLRLIYYSQIVNDFQKGDIAEGYSVSREKKESFPLTVTSAQKNPTAFYLCASSNLGGKLFFGSGTQLSVL.

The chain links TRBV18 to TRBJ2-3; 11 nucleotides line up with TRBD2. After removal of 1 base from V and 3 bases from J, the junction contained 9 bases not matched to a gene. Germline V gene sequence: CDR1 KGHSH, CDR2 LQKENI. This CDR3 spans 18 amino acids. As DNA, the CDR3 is TGTGCCAGCTCACCACGTCCACTAGCGGGAGTAGGGACAGATACGCAGTATTTT. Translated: CASSPRPLAGVGTDTQYF.

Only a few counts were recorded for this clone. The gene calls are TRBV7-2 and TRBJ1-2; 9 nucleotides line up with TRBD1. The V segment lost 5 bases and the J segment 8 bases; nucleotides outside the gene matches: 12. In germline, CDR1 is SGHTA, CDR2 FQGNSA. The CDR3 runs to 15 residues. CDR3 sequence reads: CASSIDDRGFYGYTF. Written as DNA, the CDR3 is TGTGCCAGCAGCATAGACGACAGGGGGTTTTACGGCTACACCTTC.

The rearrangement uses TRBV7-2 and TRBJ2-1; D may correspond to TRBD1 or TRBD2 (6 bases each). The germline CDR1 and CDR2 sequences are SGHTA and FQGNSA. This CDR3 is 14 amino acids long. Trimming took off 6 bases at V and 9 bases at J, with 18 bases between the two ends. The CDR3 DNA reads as TGTGCCAGCAGGATACGACTAGAGGGGGGTGAGCAGTTCTTC. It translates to CASRIRLEGGEQFF.

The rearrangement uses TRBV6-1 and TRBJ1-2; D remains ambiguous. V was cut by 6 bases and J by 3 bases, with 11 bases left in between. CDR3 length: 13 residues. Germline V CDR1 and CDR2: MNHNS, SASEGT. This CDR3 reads CASSPTDYYGYTF. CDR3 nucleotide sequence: TGTGCCAGCAGCCCGACTGATTACTATGGCTACACCTTC.

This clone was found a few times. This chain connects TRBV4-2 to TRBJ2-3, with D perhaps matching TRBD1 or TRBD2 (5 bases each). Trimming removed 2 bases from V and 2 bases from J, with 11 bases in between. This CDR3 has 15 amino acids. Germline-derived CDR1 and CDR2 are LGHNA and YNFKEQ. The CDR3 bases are TGTGCCAGCAGCCAACCCGGGACCAACACAGATACGCAGTATTTT. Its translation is CASSQPGTNTDTQYF.

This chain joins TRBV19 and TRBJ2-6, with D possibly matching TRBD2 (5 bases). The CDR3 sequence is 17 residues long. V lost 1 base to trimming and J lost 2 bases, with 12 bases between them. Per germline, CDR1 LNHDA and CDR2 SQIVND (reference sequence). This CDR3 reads CASSIAGNLPGANVLTF. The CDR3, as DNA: TGTGCCAGTAGTATAGCCGGGAACCTGCCTGGGGCCAACGTCCTGACTTTC. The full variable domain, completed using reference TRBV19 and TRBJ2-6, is DGGITQSPKYLFRKEGQNVTLSCEQNLNHDAMYWYRQDPGQGLRLIYYSQIVNDFQKGDIAEGYSVSREKKESFPLTVTSAQKNPTAFYLCASSIAGNLPGANVLTFGAGSRLTVL.

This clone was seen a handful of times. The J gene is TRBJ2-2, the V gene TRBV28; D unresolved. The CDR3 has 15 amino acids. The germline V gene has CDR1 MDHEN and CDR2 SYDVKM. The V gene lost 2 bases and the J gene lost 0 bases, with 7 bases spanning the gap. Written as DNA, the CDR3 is TGTGCCAGCAGTTTACTGGCGGCGAACACCGGGGAGCTGTTTTTT. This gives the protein CASSLLAANTGELFF.

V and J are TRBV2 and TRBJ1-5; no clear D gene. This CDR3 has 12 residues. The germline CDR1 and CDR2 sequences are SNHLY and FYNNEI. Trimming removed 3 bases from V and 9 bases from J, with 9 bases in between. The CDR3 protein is CASSDRFGPQHF. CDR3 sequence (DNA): TGTGCCAGCAGTGATCGGTTTGGGCCCCAGCATTTT.

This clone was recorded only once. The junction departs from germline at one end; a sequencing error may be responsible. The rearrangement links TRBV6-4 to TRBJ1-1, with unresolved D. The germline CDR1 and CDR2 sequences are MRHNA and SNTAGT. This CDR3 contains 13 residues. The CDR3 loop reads CAGSDPLGTEAFF. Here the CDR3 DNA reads TGTGCCGGCAGTGACCCCCTAGGTACTGAAGCTTTCTTT.

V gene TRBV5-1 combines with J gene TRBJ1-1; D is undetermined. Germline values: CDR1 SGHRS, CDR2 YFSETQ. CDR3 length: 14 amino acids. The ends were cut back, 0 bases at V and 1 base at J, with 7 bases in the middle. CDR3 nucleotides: TGCGCCAGCAGCTTGGTTACGGCGAACACTGAAGCTTTCTTT. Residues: CASSLVTANTEAFF.

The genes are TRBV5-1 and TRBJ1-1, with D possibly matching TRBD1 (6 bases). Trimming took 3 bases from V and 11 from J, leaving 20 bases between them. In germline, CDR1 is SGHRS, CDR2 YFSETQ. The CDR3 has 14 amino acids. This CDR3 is CASSSLFNRESAFF. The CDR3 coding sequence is TGCGCCAGCAGCTCCCTCTTTAACAGGGAATCGGCTTTCTTT.